This TCR beta chain was profiled in a study of T-cell reconstitution after alpha-beta-depleted transplantation in children. Whole-study findings and limits: A year post-transplant, T-cell counts and diversity derived mostly from newly produced T cells. Day-60 TCRbeta diversity that was high in some patients was derived from surviving recipient T cells and thymic progenitors. Reportedly, alpha-beta T cells present about two months post-transplant originated from several hundred expanded clones of graft origin.

Trimming took off 2 bases at V and 0 bases at J, with 10 bases between the two ends. This CDR3 has 15 amino acids. Germline lookup yields CDR1 MGHRA and CDR2 YSYEKL. As regards this clonotype: Its matching antigen is unknown.

The TCRbeta library was prepared with unique molecular identifiers. TCRdb fed the PCR reads into MiXCR, producing one record per CDR3 protein. The table lists under 100,000 distinct CDR3 sequences, about a sixth of them singletons, with about 18% in the top ten. The receptor was derived from a male patient under 10 years old who had a stem cell transplant for acute lymphoblastic leukemia, so the T cells may come from the graft donor. The sample here was PBMCs, mostly from graft donor cells, taken 180 days after TCRalphabeta/CD19-depleted stem cell transplant. The chain recombines TRBV4-1 with TRBJ1-1, with D perhaps matching TRBD1 (6 bases). The CDR3: CASSQNRDMNTEAFF. CDR3 nucleotide sequence: TGCGCCAGCAGCCAAAACCGGGACATGAACACTGAAGCTTTCTTT.